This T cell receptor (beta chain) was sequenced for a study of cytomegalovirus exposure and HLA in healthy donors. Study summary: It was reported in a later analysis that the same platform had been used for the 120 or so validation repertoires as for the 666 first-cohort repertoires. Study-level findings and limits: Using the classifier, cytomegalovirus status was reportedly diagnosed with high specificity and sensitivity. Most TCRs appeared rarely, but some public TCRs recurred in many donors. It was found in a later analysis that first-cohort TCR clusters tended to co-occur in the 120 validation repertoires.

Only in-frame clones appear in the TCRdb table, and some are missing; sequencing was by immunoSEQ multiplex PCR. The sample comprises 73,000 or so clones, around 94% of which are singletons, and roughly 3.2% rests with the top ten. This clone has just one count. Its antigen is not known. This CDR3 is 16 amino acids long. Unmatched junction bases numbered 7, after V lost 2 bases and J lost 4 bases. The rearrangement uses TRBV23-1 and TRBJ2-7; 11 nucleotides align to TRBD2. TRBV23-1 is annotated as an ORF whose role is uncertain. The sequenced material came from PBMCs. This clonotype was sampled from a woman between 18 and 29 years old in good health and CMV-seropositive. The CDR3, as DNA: TGCGCCAGCAGTCAAAGGAGGCTAGCGGGAGGTTACGAGCAGTACTTC. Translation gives CASSQRRLAGGYEQYF.